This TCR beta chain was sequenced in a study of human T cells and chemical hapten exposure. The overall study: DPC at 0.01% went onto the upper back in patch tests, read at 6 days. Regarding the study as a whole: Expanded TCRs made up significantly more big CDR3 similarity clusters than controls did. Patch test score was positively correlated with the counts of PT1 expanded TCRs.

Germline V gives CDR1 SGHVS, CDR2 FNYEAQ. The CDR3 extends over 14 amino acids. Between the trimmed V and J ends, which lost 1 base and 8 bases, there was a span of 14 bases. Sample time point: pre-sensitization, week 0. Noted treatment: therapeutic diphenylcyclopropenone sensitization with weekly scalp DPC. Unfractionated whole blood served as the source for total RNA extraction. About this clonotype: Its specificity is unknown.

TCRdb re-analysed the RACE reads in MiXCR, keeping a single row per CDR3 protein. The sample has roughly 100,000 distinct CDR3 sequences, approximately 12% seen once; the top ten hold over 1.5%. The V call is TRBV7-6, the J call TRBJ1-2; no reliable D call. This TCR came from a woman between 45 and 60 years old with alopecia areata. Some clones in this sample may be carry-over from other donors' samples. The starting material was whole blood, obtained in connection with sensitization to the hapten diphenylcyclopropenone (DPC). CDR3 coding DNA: TGTGCCAGCAGCTTAGGCTCGCATTCTTGGGGCTACACCTTC. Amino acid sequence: CASSLGSHSWGYTF.